The TCR beta chain under discussion was sequenced for a study of identical twins. There were only healthy Caucasians among the donors. TCRdb re-called the 5' RACE reads with MiXCR, one entry per CDR3 protein. The table has hundreds of thousands of distinct CDR3 sequences, 8% to 9% seen once. This CDR3 is 14 amino acids long. Germline loops: CDR1 ENHRY, CDR2 SYGVKD. Trimming stripped 7 bases from V and 0 bases from J, with 9 bases between. These data were also reused for a study on yellow fever vaccine responses in identical twins.

Sequencing was done on a sample of PBMCs. This chain uses TRBV10-3 with TRBJ2-2; D not resolved. The receptor's source is a woman aged 18 to 35 in good health. The CDR3 loop is CAITGFANTGELFF. The CDR3 nucleotides read TGTGCCATCACAGGATTCGCGAACACCGGGGAGCTGTTTTTT.